This T cell receptor (beta chain) was found in a study of regulatory T cells in long-lasting Graves disease. Germline V CDR1 and CDR2: MDHEN, SYDVKM. The J segment lost 4 bases and the V segment lost 2 bases, leaving 6 bases of the junction unmatched. The CDR3 sequence is 15 residues long. TCR beta libraries were built with iRepertoire HTBI primers and Arm-PCR of CDR3 regions. In TCRdb, the multiplex PCR reads were re-called with MiXCR into one record per CDR3 protein. This sample has hundreds of thousands of distinct CDR3 sequences, with 13% found just once. This clonotype turned up a few times. Time point: newly diagnosed GD, antithyroid drugs for less than 3 months. The authors made the TCR library using RNA they extracted from PBMCs. These same data were also listed under a study on T cells in Graves' hyperthyroidism and ophthalmopathy. In that study: TCR CDR3 regions were first amplified by RT-PCR with HTBI primers. Ophthalmopathy cases were set apart from stable hyperthyroidism by a 13 V-J model.

The TCR was taken from a young man with Graves disease. The sequences come from peripheral blood mononuclear cells (PBMCs), collected at new diagnosis, from a patient treated with antithyroid drugs. The chain couples TRBV28 to TRBJ2-3, with 7 bases fitting TRBD1. This CDR3 reads CASSLAGTAPDTQYF. The CDR3 DNA reads TGTGCCAGCAGTTTAGCCGGGACAGCCCCAGATACGCAGTATTTT.